This T cell receptor beta chain derives from a study of control samples from healthy donors and cancer patients. Germline V gene lookup returns CDR1 SGHVS and CDR2 FQNEAQ. CDR3 length: 13 amino acids. Trimming took 0 bases from V and 1 from J, leaving 3 bases between them. Produced via immunoSEQ multiplex PCR; TCRdb's table is partial and in-frame only. The sample records over 55,000 clones, roughly 90% being singletons. V is TRBV7-8 and J is TRBJ1-2; D is unresolved. Specimen: PBMCs. The clonotype comes from a man aged 25-45 years with colorectal cancer. In DNA form, the CDR3 reads TGTGCCAGCAGCTTAGCAGTTAACTATGGCTACACCTTC. Translation gives CASSLAVNYGYTF.